A single sample gave rise to the 26 T cell receptor beta chains below, sequenced in a study of cytomegalovirus exposure and HLA in healthy donors. Researchers ran the PCR with 60 Vbeta and 13 Jbeta primers. Data came from immunoSEQ multiplex PCR; TCRdb stores just in-frame clones and leaves some out. The sample carries around 130,000 clones, approximately 69% recorded once. The specimen sequenced was PBMCs. The receptors were sampled from a man between 40 and 49 years old in good health and CMV-seropositive.

The table lists this clone with a count of one. The chain uses TRBV5-1 and TRBJ1-2; 7 bases line up with TRBD1. The germline CDR1 and CDR2 sequences are SGHRS and YFSETQ. Germline trimming cut 0 bases from V and 8 bases from J; bases unmatched to any gene: 13. This CDR3 has 16 amino acids. The CDR3 is CASSLVAGTVVKGYTF. CDR3 coding DNA: TGCGCCAGCAGCTTGGTCGCTGGGACAGTCGTAAAAGGCTACACCTTC.

The chain has TRBV2 and TRBJ2-7; 7 bases match TRBD1. Trimming at V came to 7 bases and at J to 1 base, leaving 7 bases not matched to a gene. The CDR3 is 14 amino acids. Per germline, CDR1 SNHLY and CDR2 FYNNEI. Written as DNA, the CDR3 is TGTGCCAGCATGAGGGGGCGCGGGTCCTACGAGCAGTACTTC. Translation: CASMRGRGSYEQYF.

The genes are TRBV5-1 and TRBJ1-5; D is undetermined. V gave up 0 bases and J gave up 9 bases, with 7 bases separating them. There are 12 residues in the CDR3. The germline CDR1 and CDR2 sequences are SGHRS and YFSETQ. In DNA form, the CDR3 reads TGCGCCAGCAGCTTGGGGGCAGGGCCCCAGCATTTT. Translating gives CASSLGAGPQHF. Full variable domain (rest looked up from reference TRBV5-1 and TRBJ1-5): KAGVTQTPRYLIKTRGQQVTLSCSPISGHRSVSWYQQTPGQGLQFLFEYFSETQRNKGNFPGRFSGRQFSNSRSEMNVSTLELGDSALYLCASSLGAGPQHFGDGTRLSIL.

The chain recombines TRBV7-2 with TRBJ1-2; no reliable D call. Germline V gene sequence: CDR1 SGHTA, CDR2 FQGNSA. The CDR3 is 12 amino acids. Trimming took off 1 base at V and 8 bases at J, with 8 bases between the two ends. The CDR3 sequence is CASSLDVVGYTF. The CDR3 nucleotides read TGTGCCAGCAGCTTAGATGTCGTGGGCTACACCTTC.

The chain links TRBV19 to TRBJ2-1; 7 bases fit TRBD2. The CDR3 is 16 residues long. CDR1 is LNHDA and CDR2 is SQIVND in the germline V gene (reference sequence). After removal of 5 bases from V and 0 bases from J, the junction contained 7 bases not matched to a gene. CDR3 loop: CASSDNGRISYNEQFF. CDR3 nucleotide sequence: TGTGCCAGTAGTGATAACGGGAGGATCTCCTACAATGAGCAGTTCTTC.

V gene TRBV7-9 combines with J gene TRBJ1-2; no definite D call. This CDR3 region has 13 residues. Trimming removed 3 bases from V and 4 bases from J, with 9 bases in between. Per the germline V gene, CDR1 is SEHNR and CDR2 is FQNEAQ (reference sequence). The CDR3 region is CASSFVGVYGYTF. CDR3 nucleotide sequence: TGTGCCAGCAGCTTTGTGGGCGTCTATGGCTACACCTTC.

This chain uses TRBV4-2 with TRBJ1-1, with D hard to call. This CDR3 is built from 16 residues. Trimming pared 0 bases from V and 0 bases from J, leaving 11 bases between. Germline CDR1 and CDR2: LGHNA and YNFKEQ. CDR3 DNA: TGTGCCAGCAGCCAAGACTTCGGGAGAATGAACACTGAAGCTTTCTTT. Encoded protein: CASSQDFGRMNTEAFF.

The chain is built from TRBV10-3 and TRBJ2-3; D may be TRBD2 (6 bases). CDR1 is ENHRY, CDR2 SYGVKD, per germline. Trimming cost V 8 bases and J 4 bases, with 10 bases left between them. CDR3 length: 12 residues. DNA of the CDR3: TGTGCCATCTCGCGGGGCTCAGATACGCAGTATTTT. It translates to CAISRGSDTQYF.

The chain joins TRBV28 to TRBJ1-2; the D is unclear. The CDR3 totals 14 residues. Germline CDR1 MDHEN, CDR2 SYDVKM. The V end was cut by 6 bases, the J end by 4 bases, with 15 bases between. CDR3: CASSTPRGPYGYTF. Written as DNA, the CDR3 is TGTGCCAGCAGCACCCCCCGGGGTCCCTATGGCTACACCTTC.

The chain has TRBV19 and TRBJ2-5; 9 bases match TRBD2. The V gene's germline CDR1 is LNHDA and CDR2 SQIVND (reference sequence). The V segment lost 3 bases and the J segment 4 bases; nucleotides outside the gene matches: 9. The CDR3 has 16 residues. CDR3 DNA sequence: TGTGCCAGTAGTATTACGCAGCTAGCGGGACCAGAGACCCAGTACTTC. It yields the protein CASSITQLAGPETQYF.

The rearrangement links TRBV15 to TRBJ2-3, with 9 bases identical to TRBD1. The germline V gene has CDR1 LNHNV and CDR2 YYDKDF (reference sequence). This CDR3 is 13 amino acids long. Here the CDR3 DNA reads TGTGCACCCGAGGACAGGGGCCCAGATACGCAGTATTTT. Residues: CAPEDRGPDTQYF.

J is TRBJ1-1 and V is TRBV20-1; maybe TRBD1 (5 bases). In germline, CDR1 is DFQATT, CDR2 SNEGSKA (reference sequence). Trimming removed 5 bases from V and 10 bases from J, with 11 bases in between. CDR3 length: 10 amino acids. The CDR3 DNA is TGCAGTGCTTCCGACAGTGGAGCTTTCTTT. This gives the protein CSASDSGAFF.

The chain employs TRBV6-1 and TRBJ2-7; 9 bases map to TRBD2. CDR1 is MNHNS and CDR2 is SASEGT in the germline V gene. Trimming cost V 1 base and J 4 bases; bases outside gene matches: 8. The CDR3 is made up of 16 amino acids. The CDR3 protein is CASSEGVIAGAYEQYF. The CDR3 DNA reads as TGTGCCAGCAGTGAAGGGGTAATAGCGGGAGCGTACGAGCAGTACTTC.

The chain carries TRBV9 and TRBJ1-1, with a weak D call TRBD1 (5 bases). CDR1 and CDR2 from the germline V gene are SGDLS and YYNGEE. V dropped 3 bases and J dropped 0 bases, with 12 bases sitting between them. This CDR3 has 15 residues. The CDR3 DNA reads as TGTGCCAGCAGCGCCAGGGAGGGCCTGAACACTGAAGCTTTCTTT. It codes for CASSAREGLNTEAFF.

The sample holds one count of this clone. This rearrangement joins TRBV28 to TRBJ1-2, with 10 bases fitting TRBD1. The CDR3 spans 15 residues. The germline CDR1 and CDR2 sequences are MDHEN and SYDVKM. V shed 6 bases, J shed 8 bases, and the junction held 12 bases outside the gene matches. CDR3 sequence reads: CASRPPTGGTQGYTF. CDR3 in DNA: TGTGCCAGCAGACCCCCGACAGGGGGCACTCAAGGCTACACCTTC.

CDR3 residues: CASTDRVEGYTF. The CDR3 DNA reads as TGCGCCAGCACTGACAGGGTGGAGGGCTACACCTTC. The chain joins TRBV10-2 to TRBJ1-2; 7 bases match TRBD1. This CDR3 comprises 12 residues. CDR1 and CDR2 (germline): WSHSY, SAAADI. V shed 7 bases, J shed 8 bases, and the junction held 7 bases outside the gene matches.

On this clone: The junction departs from the called germline gene at one end, perhaps through a read error. The chain recombines TRBV5-1 with TRBJ1-2, with a possible D match to TRBD1 (5 bases). The CDR3 sequence is 13 residues long. Looked up from germline, CDR1 is SGHRS and CDR2 is YFSETQ. In DNA form, the CDR3 reads TGCGCCAGCAGCTTGGGAGATGCTCGTGCAGGGTTATTC. It codes for CASSLGDARAGLF.

V is TRBV15 and J is TRBJ1-5; no firm D call. Germline V lookup: CDR1 LNHNV, CDR2 YYDKDF (reference sequence). V shed 0 bases and J shed 1 base, with 4 bases lying between them. The CDR3 runs to 14 residues. The CDR3 sequence is CATSRDLSNQPQHF. CDR3 nucleotides: TGTGCCACCAGCAGAGATCTCAGCAATCAGCCCCAGCATTTT. The full variable domain, with the rest looked up from reference TRBV15 and TRBJ1-5, is DAMVIQNPRYQVTQFGKPVTLSCSQTLNHNVMYWYQQKSSQAPKLLFHYYDKDFNNEADTPDNFQSRRPNTSFCFLDIRSPGLGDTAMYLCATSRDLSNQPQHFGDGTRLSIL.

This sequence joins TRBV7-9 and TRBJ1-2; no firm D call. Trimming took 5 bases from V and 7 from J, leaving 14 bases between them. The CDR3 runs 13 residues. The germline V gene has CDR1 SEHNR and CDR2 FQNEAQ (reference sequence). The CDR3 DNA sequence: TGTGCCAGCAGCCACGAGGGCGAGTCTGGCTACACCTTC. Amino acid sequence: CASSHEGESGYTF.

This rearrangement joins TRBV7-9 to TRBJ1-2; D unclear. Trimming took off 1 base at V and 9 bases at J, with 15 bases between the two ends. CDR1 is SEHNR and CDR2 is FQNEAQ in the germline V gene (reference sequence). The CDR3 consists of 14 residues. The CDR3 spells CASSLELRPESYTF. CDR3 DNA sequence: TGTGCCAGCAGCTTAGAACTACGCCCGGAAAGCTACACCTTC.

Concerning this clone itself: The same CDR3 also results from other DNA sequences found in this sample. The genes are TRBV27 and TRBJ1-4; TRBD1 matches 9 bases. This CDR3 is built from 16 residues. Germline CDR1 is MNHEY and CDR2 is SMNVEV (reference sequence). The V gene end was trimmed by 5 bases and the J gene end by 6 bases; junction bases not matched to a gene: 10. This chain's CDR3 is CASSQQGARRDEKLFF. CDR3 bases: TGTGCCAGCAGTCAACAGGGGGCTAGGCGGGATGAAAAACTGTTTTTT.

Only a few counts were recorded for this clone. The same CDR3 arises from other DNA sequences in this sample as well. The chain has TRBV27 and TRBJ2-7; 8 bases line up with TRBD2. The V segment lost 5 bases and the J segment 2 bases; nucleotides outside the gene matches: 8. This CDR3 is built from 15 residues. Per the germline V gene, CDR1 is MNHEY and CDR2 is SMNVEV (reference sequence). The CDR3 region is CASSPPGGRTYEQYF. In DNA, the CDR3 is TGTGCCAGCAGTCCCCCGGGAGGGAGGACCTACGAGCAGTACTTC.

This clone was recorded a few times. The chain is built from TRBV18 and TRBJ2-5; possibly TRBD2 for D (5 bases). The CDR3 has 16 amino acids. CDR1 is KGHSH and CDR2 is LQKENI in the germline V gene. V dropped 1 base and J dropped 1 base, with 13 bases sitting between them. This CDR3 reads CASSPQASNLQETQYF. In DNA form, the CDR3 reads TGTGCCAGCTCACCACAGGCTAGCAATCTCCAAGAGACCCAGTACTTC.

V and J are TRBV18 and TRBJ2-7, with a possible D match to TRBD1 (7 bases). The CDR3 length is 14 residues. Trimming left V 3 bases short and J 2 bases short, with 11 bases between. Per the germline V gene, CDR1 is KGHSH and CDR2 is LQKENI. The chain's CDR3 is CASSPGGQTYEQYF. The CDR3 DNA reads as TGTGCCAGCTCACCGGGGGGACAGACCTACGAGCAGTACTTC.

The chain links TRBV12-5 to TRBJ2-2; 8 bases are shared with TRBD1. V lost 4 bases and J lost 6; bases outside the gene matches: 10. There are 16 residues in the CDR3. Germline lookup yields CDR1 LGHNT and CDR2 FRNRAP. In DNA form, the CDR3 reads TGTGCTAGTGGTTGGGGGTGGGACAGGAAGGCCGGGGAGCTGTTTTTT. Protein product: CASGWGWDRKAGELFF.

The chain recombines TRBV5-5 with TRBJ1-2; TRBD1 matches at 9 bases. V lost 4 bases and J lost 2; bases outside the gene matches: 3. Germline V gives CDR1 SGHKS, CDR2 YYEKEE (reference sequence). The CDR3 sequence is 14 residues long. The CDR3 coding sequence is TGTGCCAGCAGCCCTGACAGGGGGAACTATGGCTACACCTTC. Its translation: CASSPDRGNYGYTF.